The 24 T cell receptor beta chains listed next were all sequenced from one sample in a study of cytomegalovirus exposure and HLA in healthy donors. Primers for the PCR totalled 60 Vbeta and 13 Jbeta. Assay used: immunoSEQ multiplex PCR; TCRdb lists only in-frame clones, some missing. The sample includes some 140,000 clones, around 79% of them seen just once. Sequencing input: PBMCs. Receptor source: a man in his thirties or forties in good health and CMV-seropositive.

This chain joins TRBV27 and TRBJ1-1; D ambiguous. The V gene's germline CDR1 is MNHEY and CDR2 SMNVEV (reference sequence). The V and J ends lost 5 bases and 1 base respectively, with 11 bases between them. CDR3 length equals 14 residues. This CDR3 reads CASSPDIANTEAFF. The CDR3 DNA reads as TGTGCCAGCAGTCCCGACATTGCGAACACTGAAGCTTTCTTT.

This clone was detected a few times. The CDR3 is CASTSLRLNQPQHF. CDR3 bases: TGTGCCAGCACCTCGTTGAGGCTGAATCAGCCCCAGCATTTT. The chain uses TRBV27 and TRBJ1-5; no reliable D call. Germline-derived CDR1 and CDR2 are MNHEY and SMNVEV (reference sequence). The CDR3 runs to 14 residues. V was pared by 7 bases and J by 4 bases, with 14 bases between.

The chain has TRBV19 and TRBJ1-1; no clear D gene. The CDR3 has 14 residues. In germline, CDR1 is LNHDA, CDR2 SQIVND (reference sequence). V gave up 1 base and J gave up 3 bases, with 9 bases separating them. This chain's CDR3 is CASSIGDTDTEAFF. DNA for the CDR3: TGTGCCAGTAGTATAGGTGACACTGACACTGAAGCTTTCTTT.

The CDR3 sequence: CASGVGTSGGREQFF. The CDR3 DNA is TGCGCCAGCGGGGTCGGGACTAGCGGGGGACGGGAGCAGTTCTTC. The gene calls are TRBV5-1 and TRBJ2-1; 14 positions agree with TRBD2. Germline V gene sequence: CDR1 SGHRS, CDR2 YFSETQ. The CDR3 is 15 residues long. Unmatched junction bases numbered 10, after V lost 7 bases and J lost 10 bases.

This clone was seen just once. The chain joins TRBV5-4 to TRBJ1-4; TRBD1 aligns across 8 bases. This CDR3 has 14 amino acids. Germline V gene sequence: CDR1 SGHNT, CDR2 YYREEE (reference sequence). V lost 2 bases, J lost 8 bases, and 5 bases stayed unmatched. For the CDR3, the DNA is TGTGCCAGCAGCTTACAGGGGGGAGGAGAAAAACTGTTTTTT. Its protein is CASSLQGGGEKLFF.

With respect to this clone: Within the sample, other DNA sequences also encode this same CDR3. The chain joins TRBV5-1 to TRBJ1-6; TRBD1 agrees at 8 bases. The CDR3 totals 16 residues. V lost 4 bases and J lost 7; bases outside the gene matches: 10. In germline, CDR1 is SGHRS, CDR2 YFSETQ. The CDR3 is CASSPWGRQGNSPLHF. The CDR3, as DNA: TGCGCCAGCAGCCCCTGGGGGAGACAGGGGAATTCACCCCTCCACTTT.

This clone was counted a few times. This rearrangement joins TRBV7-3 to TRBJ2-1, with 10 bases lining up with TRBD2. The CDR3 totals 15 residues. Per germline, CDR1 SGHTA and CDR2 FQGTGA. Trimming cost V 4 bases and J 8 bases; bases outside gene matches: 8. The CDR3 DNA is TGTGCCAGCAGCTCCCAAACTAGCGGGAACCATGAGCAGTTCTTC. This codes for CASSSQTSGNHEQFF. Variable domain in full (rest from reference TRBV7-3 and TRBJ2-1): GAGVSQTPSNKVTEKGKYVELRCDPISGHTALYWYRQSLGQGPEFLIYFQGTGAADDSGLPNDRFFAVRPEGSVSTLKIQRTERGDSAVYLCASSSQTSGNHEQFFGPGTRLTVL.

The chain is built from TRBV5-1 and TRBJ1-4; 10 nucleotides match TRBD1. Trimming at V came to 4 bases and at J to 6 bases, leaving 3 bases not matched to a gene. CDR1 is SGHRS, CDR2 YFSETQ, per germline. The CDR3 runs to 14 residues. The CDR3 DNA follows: TGCGCCAGCAGCCCAGGGACAGGGGATGAAAAACTGTTTTTT. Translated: CASSPGTGDEKLFF.

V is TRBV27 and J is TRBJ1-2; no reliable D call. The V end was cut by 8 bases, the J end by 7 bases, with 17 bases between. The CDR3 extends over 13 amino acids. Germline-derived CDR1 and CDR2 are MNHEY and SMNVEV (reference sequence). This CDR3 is CASGATVSSGYTF. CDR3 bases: TGTGCCAGCGGCGCGACTGTGTCCAGTGGCTACACCTTC.

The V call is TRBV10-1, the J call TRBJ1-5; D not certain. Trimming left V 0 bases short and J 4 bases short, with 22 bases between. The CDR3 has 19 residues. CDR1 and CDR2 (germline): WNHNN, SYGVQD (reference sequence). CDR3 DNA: TGCGCCAGCAGTGAGTCAGGGAGAGAACCTCCCTGGAGGAATCAGCCCCAGCATTTT. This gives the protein CASSESGREPPWRNQPQHF.

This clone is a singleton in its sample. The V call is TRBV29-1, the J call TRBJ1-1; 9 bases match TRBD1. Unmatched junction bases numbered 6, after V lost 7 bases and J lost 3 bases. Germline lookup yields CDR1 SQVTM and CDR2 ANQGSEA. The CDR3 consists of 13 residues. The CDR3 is CSAMGQGDTEAFF. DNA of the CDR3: TGCAGCGCCATGGGACAGGGTGACACTGAAGCTTTCTTT.

CDR3 sequence reads: CSVRTSSSTDTQYF. The DNA of the CDR3 is TGCAGCGTCCGAACTAGCTCTAGCACAGATACGCAGTATTTT. This chain joins TRBV29-1 and TRBJ2-3; weak D call: TRBD2 (6 bases). CDR3 size: 14 residues. Per germline, CDR1 SQVTM and CDR2 ANQGSEA. V was shortened by 6 bases and J by 0 bases, with 13 bases between the two germline ends.

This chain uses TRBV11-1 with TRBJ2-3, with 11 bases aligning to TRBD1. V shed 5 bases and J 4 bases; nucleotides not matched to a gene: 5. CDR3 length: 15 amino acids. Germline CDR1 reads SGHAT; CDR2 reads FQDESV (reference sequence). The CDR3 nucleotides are TGTGCCAGCAGCCCGGGACAGGGGGATGCAGATACGCAGTATTTT. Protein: CASSPGQGDADTQYF. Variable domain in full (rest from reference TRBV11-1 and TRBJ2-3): EAEVAQSPRYKITEKSQAVAFWCDPISGHATLYWYRQILGQGPELLVQFQDESVVDDSQLPKDRFSAERLKGVDSTLKIQPAELGDSAMYLCASSPGQGDADTQYFGPGTRLTVL.

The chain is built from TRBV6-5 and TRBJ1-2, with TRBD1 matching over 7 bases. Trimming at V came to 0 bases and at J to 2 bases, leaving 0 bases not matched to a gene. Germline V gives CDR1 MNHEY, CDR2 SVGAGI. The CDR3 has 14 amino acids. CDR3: CASSYSGQNYGYTF. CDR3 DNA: TGTGCCAGCAGTTACTCGGGACAGAACTATGGCTACACCTTC.

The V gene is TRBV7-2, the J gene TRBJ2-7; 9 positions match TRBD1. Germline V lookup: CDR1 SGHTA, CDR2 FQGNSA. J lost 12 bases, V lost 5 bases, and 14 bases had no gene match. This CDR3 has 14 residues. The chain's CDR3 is CASSPQTTGGSPYF. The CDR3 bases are TGTGCCAGCAGCCCCCAAACCACAGGGGGCAGCCCGTACTTC.

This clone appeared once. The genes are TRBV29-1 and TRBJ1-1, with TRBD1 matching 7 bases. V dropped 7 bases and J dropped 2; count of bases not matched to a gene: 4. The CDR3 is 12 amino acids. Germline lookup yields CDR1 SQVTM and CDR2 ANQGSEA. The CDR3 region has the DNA TGCAGCGCCAGACAGGGAAACACTGAAGCTTTCTTT. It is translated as CSARQGNTEAFF.

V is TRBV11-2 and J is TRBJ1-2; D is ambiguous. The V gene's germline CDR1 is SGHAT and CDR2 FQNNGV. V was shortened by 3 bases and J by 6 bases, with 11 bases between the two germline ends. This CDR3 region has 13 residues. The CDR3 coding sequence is TGTGCCAGCAGCTTCCTACCTCGAGATGGCTACACCTTC. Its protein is CASSFLPRDGYTF.

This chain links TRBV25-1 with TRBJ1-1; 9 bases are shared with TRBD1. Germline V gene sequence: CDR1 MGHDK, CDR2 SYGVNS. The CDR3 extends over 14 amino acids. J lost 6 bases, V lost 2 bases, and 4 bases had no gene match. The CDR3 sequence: CASSEGTGTAEAFF. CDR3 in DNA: TGTGCCAGCAGTGAAGGGACAGGGACGGCTGAAGCTTTCTTT.

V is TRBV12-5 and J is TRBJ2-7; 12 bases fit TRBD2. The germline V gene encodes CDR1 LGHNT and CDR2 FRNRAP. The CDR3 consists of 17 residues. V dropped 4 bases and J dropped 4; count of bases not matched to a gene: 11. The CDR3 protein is CASGSIGLAGTKYEQYF. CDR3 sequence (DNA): TGTGCTAGTGGTTCGATAGGACTAGCGGGGACTAAGTACGAGCAGTACTTC.

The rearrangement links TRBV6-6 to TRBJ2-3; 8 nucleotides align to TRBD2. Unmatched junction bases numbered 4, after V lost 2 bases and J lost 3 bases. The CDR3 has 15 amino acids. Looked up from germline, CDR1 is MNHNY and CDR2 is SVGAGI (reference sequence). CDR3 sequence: CASSYGAGGTDTQYF. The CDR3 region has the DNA TGTGCCAGCAGTTACGGGGCGGGAGGTACAGATACGCAGTATTTT.

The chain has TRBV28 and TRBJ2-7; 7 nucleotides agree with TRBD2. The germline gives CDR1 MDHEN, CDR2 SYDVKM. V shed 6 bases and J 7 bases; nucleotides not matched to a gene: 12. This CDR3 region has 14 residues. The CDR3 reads CASSPRGGGREQYF. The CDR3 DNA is TGTGCCAGCAGCCCTCGGGGCGGGGGAAGGGAGCAGTACTTC. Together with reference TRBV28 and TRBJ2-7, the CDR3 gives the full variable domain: DVKVTQSSRYLVKRTGEKVFLECVQDMDHENMFWYRQDPGLGLRLIYFSYDVKMKEKGDIPEGYSVSREKKERFSLILESASTNQTSMYLCASSPRGGGREQYFGPGTRLTVT.

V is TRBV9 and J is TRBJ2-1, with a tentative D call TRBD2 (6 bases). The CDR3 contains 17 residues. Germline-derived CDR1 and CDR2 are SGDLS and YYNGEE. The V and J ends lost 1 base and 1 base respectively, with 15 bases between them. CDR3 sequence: CASSVRPGGNSYNEQFF. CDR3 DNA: TGTGCCAGCAGCGTACGGCCCGGGGGTAATTCCTACAATGAGCAGTTCTTC.

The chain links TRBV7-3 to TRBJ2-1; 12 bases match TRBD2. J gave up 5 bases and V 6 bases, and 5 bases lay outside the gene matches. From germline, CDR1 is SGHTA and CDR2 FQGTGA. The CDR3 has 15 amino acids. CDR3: CASSPGTSGHNEQFF. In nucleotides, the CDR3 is TGTGCCAGCAGTCCCGGGACTAGCGGGCACAATGAGCAGTTCTTC.

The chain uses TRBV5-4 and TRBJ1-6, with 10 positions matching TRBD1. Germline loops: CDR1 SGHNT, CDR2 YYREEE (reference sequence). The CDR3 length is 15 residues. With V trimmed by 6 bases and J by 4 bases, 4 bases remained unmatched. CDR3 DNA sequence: TGTGCCAGCACCCTGGGACAGGGGTATAATTCACCCCTCCACTTT. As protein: CASTLGQGYNSPLHF.